Detailed here is one T cell receptor beta chain. The CDR3 loop spans 18 amino acids. Germline-derived CDR1 and CDR2 are SGHTA and FQGNSA. J gave up 3 bases and V 4 bases, and 12 bases lay outside the gene matches. The data derive from a study of T cells after yellow fever vaccination. One entry per CDR3 protein, called by TCRdb with MiXCR from the 5' RACE reads. The sample has 250,000 to 350,000 distinct CDR3 sequences, approximately 4.3% seen once. Specimen: PBMCs, collected 15 days after the yellow fever booster vaccination. The V and J genes are TRBV7-2 and TRBJ1-6; 7 nucleotides match TRBD1. This TCR was recovered from a man aged 18 to 29 who received the YFV17D yellow fever vaccine. Here the CDR3 DNA reads TGTGCCAGCAGCTCCCGCCAACAGGGGCCTCTCTATAATTCACCCCTCCACTTT. It encodes CASSSRQQGPLYNSPLHF. Drawing the rest from reference TRBV7-2 and TRBJ1-6, the complete variable domain is GAGVSQSPSNKVTEKGKDVELRCDPISGHTALYWYRQSLGQGLEFLIYFQGNSAPDKSGLPSDRFSAERTGGSVSTLTIQRTQQEDSAVYLCASSSRQQGPLYNSPLHFGNGTRLTVT.